The 14 T cell receptor beta chains in this list originate from one sample, sequenced in a study of PD-1 blockade in classical Hodgkin lymphoma. Libraries were prepared by immunoSEQ multiplex PCR; TCRdb keeps only in-frame clonotypes and omits some of them. This table has approximately 84,000 clones, around nine tenths appearing once. Brentuximab vedotin exposure varied, and every patient relapsed after autologous stem cell transplantation. The specimen was peripheral blood mononuclear cells (PBMCs), collected at baseline. The receptors were sampled from a human donor with classical Hodgkin lymphoma.

V and J are TRBV6-5 and TRBJ2-1; 8 bases match TRBD1. The trim removed 2 bases at V and 5 bases at J, leaving 5 bases unmatched. The CDR3 is 15 amino acids. Germline assignment: CDR1 MNHEY and CDR2 SVGAGI. CDR3 protein: CASSYGRGPNNEQFF. CDR3 DNA sequence: TGTGCCAGCAGTTACGGCAGGGGGCCTAACAATGAGCAGTTCTTC.

The V call is TRBV18, the J call TRBJ1-6, with TRBD1 matching 7 bases. CDR1 is KGHSH, CDR2 LQKENI, per germline. The V and J ends lost 6 bases and 5 bases, in that order; junction bases with no gene match: 7. The CDR3 length is 15 residues. The CDR3 DNA is TGTGCCAGCTCGCGCGGGACAGTAGATAATTCACCCCTCCACTTT. It yields the protein CASSRGTVDNSPLHF. The full variable domain, completed using reference TRBV18 and TRBJ1-6, is NAGVMQNPRHLVRRRGQEARLRCSPMKGHSHVYWYRQLPEEGLKFMVYLQKENIIDESGMPKERFSAEFPKEGPSILRIQQVVRGDSAAYFCASSRGTVDNSPLHFGNGTRLTVT.

V and J are TRBV2 and TRBJ2-3; D remains unclear. This CDR3 spans 13 amino acids. Germline values: CDR1 SNHLY, CDR2 FYNNEI. The V end lost 5 bases, the J end lost 6 bases, and 12 bases lay between the germline ends. The CDR3 reads CASSKFLSDTQYF. CDR3 nucleotide sequence: TGTGCCAGCAGTAAGTTCTTAAGCGATACGCAGTATTTT.

The rearrangement uses TRBV29-1 and TRBJ2-6, with D maybe TRBD2 (5 bases). V dropped 3 bases and J dropped 0 bases, with 6 bases sitting between them. The CDR3 is made up of 14 amino acids. Germline V gene data show CDR1 as SQVTM and CDR2 as ANQGSEA. Here the CDR3 reads CSVDGSSGANVLTF. The CDR3, as DNA: TGCAGCGTTGATGGGAGCTCTGGGGCCAACGTCCTGACTTTC.

The CDR3 nucleotides read TGTGCCAGCAGCTTACGTCAGGGATTAAAGGGGGACTTTTGGTACGAGCAGTACTTC. Translating it yields CASSLRQGLKGDFWYEQYF. The chain uses TRBV7-2 and TRBJ2-7, with D possibly called TRBD1 or TRBD2 (6 bases each). Germline V CDR1 and CDR2: SGHTA, FQGNSA. Between the trimmed V and J ends, which lost 2 bases and 4 bases, there was a span of 27 bases. The CDR3 loop spans 19 amino acids.

The chain uses TRBV6-5 and TRBJ1-4, with D tentatively TRBD1 (6 bases). V lost 1 base and J lost 8, with 17 bases in between. The CDR3 loop spans 16 amino acids. Germline V gene data show CDR1 as MNHEY and CDR2 as SVGAGI. The CDR3 DNA sequence: TGTGCCAGCAGTTACTTAGTTCGGGGGGCAAGGGAAAAACTGTTTTTT. Protein: CASSYLVRGAREKLFF.

V usage is TRBV27 and J usage is TRBJ1-1; 12 bases map to TRBD1. V gave up 8 bases and J gave up 4 bases; unmatched junction bases: 23. The CDR3 is 20 amino acids. Germline V CDR1 and CDR2: MNHEY, SMNVEV (reference sequence). In nucleotides, the CDR3 is TGTGCCAGCCCTAACGGAGTTGAACTCCGGGACAGGGGGCTTGGCACTGAAGCTTTCTTT. Residues: CASPNGVELRDRGLGTEAFF.

The chain is built from TRBV14 and TRBJ2-3; 9 bases agree with TRBD2. This CDR3 spans 16 amino acids. Per germline, CDR1 SGHDN and CDR2 FVKESK. V lost 1 base to trimming and J lost 1 base; unmatched junction nucleotides: 3. CDR3 loop: CASSQGSGSGTDTQYF. The CDR3 coding sequence is TGTGCCAGCAGCCAAGGTAGCGGGAGCGGCACAGATACGCAGTATTTT.

This clone was counted only a few times. The rearrangement links TRBV18 to TRBJ2-2; tentatively, D is TRBD1 or TRBD2 (5 bases each). The CDR3 is 14 amino acids. Trimming took off 5 bases at V and 8 bases at J, with 15 bases between the two ends. Germline V gene lookup returns CDR1 KGHSH and CDR2 LQKENI. This CDR3 reads CASSSDPGPGELFF. The CDR3 nucleotides are TGTGCCAGCTCATCCGACCCGGGACCTGGGGAGCTGTTTTTT.

This chain connects TRBV29-1 to TRBJ1-1; D is undetermined. The CDR3 has 14 residues. The V gene's germline CDR1 is SQVTM and CDR2 ANQGSEA. V was trimmed by 4 bases and J by 1 base, leaving 13 bases between them. In DNA, the CDR3 is TGCAGCGTTGCGGGCAGGCTAGGGAACACTGAAGCTTTCTTT. As protein: CSVAGRLGNTEAFF.

This chain links TRBV5-1 with TRBJ2-7, with D perhaps TRBD2 (5 bases). CDR1 is SGHRS and CDR2 is YFSETQ in the germline V gene. This CDR3 contains 16 residues. The V end lost 2 bases, the J end lost 2 bases, and 17 bases lay between the germline ends. This CDR3 reads CASSLKAEPQTYEQYF. The CDR3 bases are TGCGCCAGCAGCTTAAAAGCGGAGCCCCAAACCTACGAGCAGTACTTC.

V usage is TRBV27 and J usage is TRBJ2-3, with D perhaps given as TRBD1 or TRBD2 (5 bases each). This CDR3 contains 14 residues. Germline values: CDR1 MNHEY, CDR2 SMNVEV (reference sequence). V was shortened by 3 bases and J by 5 bases, with 12 bases between the two germline ends. The CDR3 sequence is CASSFWDRVDTQYF. In DNA form, the CDR3 reads TGTGCCAGCAGTTTTTGGGACCGGGTAGATACGCAGTATTTT.

The chain has TRBV6-5 and TRBJ2-5; a weak D match, TRBD1 (5 bases). Between the trimmed V and J ends, which lost 2 bases and 6 bases, there was a span of 16 bases. Germline-derived CDR1 and CDR2 are MNHEY and SVGAGI. This CDR3 is built from 15 residues. CDR3 loop: CASSYTRQQRKTQYF. The CDR3 DNA is TGTGCCAGCAGTTACACCCGACAGCAAAGAAAGACCCAGTACTTC.

The chain employs TRBV30 and TRBJ1-5; possibly TRBD1 for D (6 bases). Trimming removed 2 bases from V and 6 bases from J, with 17 bases in between. The CDR3 contains 15 residues. CDR1 GTSNPN and CDR2 SVGIG come from the germline V gene (reference sequence). Written as DNA, the CDR3 is TGTGCCTGGAGTAGTGGGACATGGCAGGTTCAGCCCCAGCATTTT. This sequence encodes CAWSSGTWQVQPQHF.